A few counts support the clone carrying this TCR beta chain. There are 14 residues in the CDR3. V was trimmed by 7 bases and J by 2 bases, leaving 12 bases between them. Germline V CDR1 and CDR2: SNHLY, FYNNEI. This sample is part of a study of blood T cell repertoires in COVID-19. In the authors' workflow: Reference gene primer amplification yielded estimated nucleated cell counts. Only in-frame clones appear in the TCRdb table, and some are missing; sequencing was by immunoSEQ multiplex PCR. For V, J and clone size, that table is used; D and trimming come from the DNA. The sample gives a few hundred thousand clones, more than 80% of which show up once; 2% to 2.5% is in the top ten.

The sequence came from a young man who had recovered from COVID-19. The sample consisted of peripheral blood. The rearrangement uses TRBV2 and TRBJ1-5; D perhaps matches TRBD1 (6 bases). The chain's CDR3 is CASKDRQGNQPQHF. In DNA, the CDR3 is TGTGCCAGCAAGGACAGACAGGGCAATCAGCCCCAGCATTTT.